A single sample gave rise to the 8 T cell receptor beta chains below, sequenced in a study of T cells in Graves' hyperthyroidism and ophthalmopathy. TCR beta CDR3 regions were amplified from RNA transcripts. Initially, a first-round RT-PCR of the TCR CDR3 employed the HTBI primer set. TCRdb passed the multiplex PCR reads through MiXCR, listing each CDR3 protein once. The repertoire holds hundreds of thousands of distinct CDR3 sequences, with 18% as singletons. Sequencing was carried out using blood. All receptors derive from a woman in her fifties or sixties with Graves' hyperthyroidism that later progressed to Graves' ophthalmopathy.

This clonotype was detected many times. This chain uses TRBV9 with TRBJ1-6, with a possible D match to TRBD1 (5 bases). The CDR3 consists of 14 residues. Trimming removed 2 bases from V and 6 bases from J, with 9 bases in between. Looked up from germline, CDR1 is SGDLS and CDR2 is YYNGEE. The CDR3, as DNA: TGTGCCAGCAGCGTCGGGACGGTTAATTCACCCCTCCACTTT. This gives the protein CASSVGTVNSPLHF.

The sample holds a few counts of this clonotype. J is TRBJ1-2 and V is TRBV5-6; 7 bases are a match to TRBD1. This CDR3 comprises 15 residues. Unmatched junction bases numbered 8, after V lost 0 bases and J lost 6 bases. CDR1 is SGHDT and CDR2 is YYEEEE in the germline V gene. In DNA, the CDR3 is TGTGCCAGCAGCTTGGCCGAGGGGGCGCGGAATGGCTACACCTTC. As protein: CASSLAEGARNGYTF.

This clonotype was seen ten or more times. The rearrangement uses TRBV30 and TRBJ1-2, with D hard to call. The germline CDR1 and CDR2 sequences are GTSNPN and SVGIG (reference sequence). V lost 3 bases to trimming and J lost 8 bases, with 10 bases between them. The CDR3 runs 11 residues. CDR3 sequence: CAWSAGVGYTF. The CDR3 DNA reads TGTGCCTGGAGCGCCGGGGTCGGCTACACCTTC.

This rearrangement joins TRBV9 to TRBJ1-3, with a weak D call TRBD1 (5 bases). V was cut by 0 bases and J by 4 bases, with 11 bases left in between. Germline CDR1 is SGDLS and CDR2 is YYNGEE. CDR3 length: 15 residues. Here the CDR3 reads CASSVVGTLGNTIYF. CDR3 in DNA: TGTGCCAGCAGCGTAGTTGGGACCTTGGGAAACACCATATATTTT.

The chain has TRBV6-5 and TRBJ1-2, with D unresolved. Germline lookup yields CDR1 MNHEY and CDR2 SVGAGI. V was shortened by 7 bases and J by 3 bases, with 12 bases between the two germline ends. The CDR3 loop spans 13 amino acids. CDR3 DNA sequence: TGTGCCAGCACCGAAAGACTCGACTATGGCTACACCTTC. As protein: CASTERLDYGYTF.

This clonotype showed up many times. The chain employs TRBV20-1 and TRBJ2-5, with 8 bases fitting TRBD2. The J segment lost 2 bases and the V segment lost 2 bases, leaving 10 bases of the junction unmatched. The V gene's germline CDR1 is DFQATT and CDR2 SNEGSKA (reference sequence). The CDR3 runs 16 residues. The CDR3 region is CSARLHGGAWQETQYF. The CDR3 coding sequence is TGCAGTGCTAGACTGCACGGGGGGGCATGGCAAGAGACCCAGTACTTC.

About this clonotype: A read error may explain this, as a much larger clone is one base away. The rearrangement uses TRBV27 and TRBJ1-2; TRBD1 agrees at 8 bases. CDR1 is MNHEY and CDR2 is SMNVEV in the germline V gene (reference sequence). With 5 bases clipped from V and 6 bases from J, the junction kept 8 bases outside the gene matches. This CDR3 is built from 14 residues. CDR3 amino acids: CASSATGVRDGYTF. The CDR3 bases are TGTGCCAGCAGTGCGACAGGGGTCAGGGATGGCTACACCTTC.

This clonotype has more than one count but fewer than ten. This chain joins TRBV20-1 and TRBJ2-7; TRBD1 matches at 8 bases. There are 12 residues in the CDR3. The germline gives CDR1 DFQATT, CDR2 SNEGSKA (reference sequence). CDR3 nucleotides: TGCAGCACAGGGGGATTATCCTACGAGCAGTACTTC. This gives the protein CSTGGLSYEQYF.